These 26 T cell receptor beta chains share one sample of origin, sequenced in a study of a mutant IDH1 vaccine in newly diagnosed glioma. Their recognized antigens are unknown. The time point denotes: week 35, safety follow-up. Vaccine doses each comprised 300 ug of mutant IDH1 20-mer peptide, with topical imiquimod. Data came from immunoSEQ multiplex PCR; TCRdb stores just in-frame clones and leaves some out. This table has 50,000 to 70,000 clones, about 73% appearing once. This specimen was PBMCs, taken from a glioma patient whose treatment included an IDH1 peptide vaccine. The source is a man aged 50 or older with glioma.

This clone was observed a single time. CDR3 nucleotide sequence: TGTGCCAGCAGCCAGAACGGGTACACCGGGGAGCTGTTTTTT. It encodes CASSQNGYTGELFF. The rearrangement joins TRBV14 to TRBJ2-2; D not certain. The ends were cut back, 3 bases at V and 3 bases at J, with 8 bases in the middle. The CDR3 covers 14 residues. Germline values: CDR1 SGHDN, CDR2 FVKESK.

J is TRBJ1-5 and V is TRBV2; D perhaps matches TRBD1 (5 bases). Germline loops: CDR1 SNHLY, CDR2 FYNNEI. V was cut by 10 bases and J by 9 bases, with 19 bases left in between. The CDR3 contains 13 residues. As DNA, the CDR3 is TGTGCCACCGGTCTAAGGGACCTGGGGCCCCAGCATTTT. Translating gives CATGLRDLGPQHF.

The rearrangement joins TRBV9 to TRBJ1-1; D not certain. Germline CDR1 is SGDLS and CDR2 is YYNGEE. Deletions cut 0 bases from V and 0 bases from J, with 9 bases between. This CDR3 has 15 residues. The CDR3 DNA reads as TGTGCCAGCAGCGTAGAAATAGGTTTGAACACTGAAGCTTTCTTT. It is translated as CASSVEIGLNTEAFF.

This chain connects TRBV19 to TRBJ1-5; possibly TRBD1 for D (5 bases). V shed 6 bases and J shed 0 bases, with 18 bases lying between them. The CDR3 totals 17 residues. Germline V gene lookup returns CDR1 LNHDA and CDR2 SQIVND (reference sequence). The CDR3 DNA sequence: TGTGCCAGTAGGCGCAGGGTAGAGGGGCATAGCAATCAGCCCCAGCATTTT. Translated: CASRRRVEGHSNQPQHF.

This clone was counted a single time. The chain is built from TRBV5-8 and TRBJ1-4; D not resolved. This CDR3 has 14 residues. The germline V gene encodes CDR1 SGHTS and CDR2 YDEGEE. V shed 6 bases and J shed 1 base, with 10 bases lying between them. The CDR3 DNA reads TGTGCCAGCACCCAAGGAAGAACTAATGAAAAACTGTTTTTT. Encoded protein: CASTQGRTNEKLFF.

V and J are TRBV30 and TRBJ2-2; D might be TRBD1 (6 bases). Germline values: CDR1 GTSNPN, CDR2 SVGIG (reference sequence). The V end was cut by 0 bases, the J end by 0 bases, with 11 bases between. The CDR3 is 16 residues long. In DNA, the CDR3 is TGTGCCTGGAGTGTACGGACAGCCGCGAACACCGGGGAGCTGTTTTTT. This codes for CAWSVRTAANTGELFF.

The V call is TRBV6-1, the J call TRBJ1-5; 7 bases are a match to TRBD1. The CDR3 contains 13 residues. V trimming: 10 bases; J trimming: 6 bases; junction bases outside the gene matches: 9. The germline V gene encodes CDR1 MNHNS and CDR2 SASEGT. The CDR3 protein is CAITQGTAQPQHF. The CDR3, as DNA: TGTGCCATCACACAGGGGACGGCTCAGCCCCAGCATTTT.

The rearrangement links TRBV30 to TRBJ2-3; D assignment may be TRBD1 or TRBD2 (6 bases each). In germline, CDR1 is GTSNPN, CDR2 SVGIG (reference sequence). The CDR3 has 16 residues. V was cut by 0 bases and J by 5 bases, with 18 bases left in between. In nucleotides, the CDR3 is TGTGCCTGGAGTGTACTTGGTTTGAGGGGGGAAGATACGCAGTATTTT. It translates to CAWSVLGLRGEDTQYF.

Only a few counts were recorded for this clone. V is TRBV18 and J is TRBJ1-1; no firm D call. Trimming pared 3 bases from V and 7 bases from J, leaving 12 bases between. This CDR3 region has 13 residues. The germline V gene has CDR1 KGHSH and CDR2 LQKENI. The CDR3 is CASSPIRAIEAFF. CDR3 DNA sequence: TGTGCCAGCTCACCGATCCGGGCCATTGAAGCTTTCTTT.

V is TRBV6-1 and J is TRBJ1-4; D possibly corresponds to TRBD1 (6 bases). CDR1 is MNHNS, CDR2 SASEGT, per germline. V lost 1 base and J lost 0, with 6 bases in between. The CDR3 loop spans 15 amino acids. The CDR3 DNA sequence: TGTGCCAGCAGTGAAGGGACAGCAACTAATGAAAAACTGTTTTTT. Amino acids: CASSEGTATNEKLFF.

The V and J genes are TRBV18 and TRBJ1-1; unclear D gene. Germline V lookup: CDR1 KGHSH, CDR2 LQKENI. This CDR3 has 13 amino acids. V was pared by 6 bases and J by 1 base, with 9 bases between. The CDR3 sequence is CASSNQQNTEAFF. As DNA, the CDR3 is TGTGCCAGCTCCAACCAACAGAACACTGAAGCTTTCTTT.

In its sample, this clone was seen a few times. This chain connects TRBV30 to TRBJ2-7; 7 nucleotides agree with TRBD2. The CDR3 extends over 15 amino acids. V shed 4 bases and J 7 bases; nucleotides not matched to a gene: 16. The V gene's germline CDR1 is GTSNPN and CDR2 SVGIG (reference sequence). CDR3 bases: TGTGCCTGGACCCTGGGAGGGCCGCGCGCGGGGGAGCAGTACTTC. Translating it yields CAWTLGGPRAGEQYF.

This chain joins TRBV2 and TRBJ1-1; D is undetermined. The germline CDR1 and CDR2 sequences are SNHLY and FYNNEI. Trimming stripped 1 base from V and 0 bases from J, with 9 bases between. The CDR3 sequence is 15 residues long. The CDR3 loop is CASSEGAGLNTEAFF. CDR3 DNA: TGTGCCAGCAGTGAAGGCGCAGGCCTGAACACTGAAGCTTTCTTT.

This clone was detected once. The rearrangement uses TRBV9 and TRBJ2-2; tentative D call: TRBD1 (6 bases). The CDR3 covers 15 residues. Trimming removed 0 bases at V and 4 bases at J, with 10 bases between. Germline CDR1 SGDLS, CDR2 YYNGEE. CDR3 residues: CASSVDRVGTGELFF. The DNA for the CDR3 is TGTGCCAGCAGCGTAGACAGGGTTGGCACCGGGGAGCTGTTTTTT. The full variable domain, rest sourced from reference TRBV9 and TRBJ2-2, is DSGVTQTPKHLITATGQRVTLRCSPRSGDLSVYWYQQSLDQGLQFLIQYYNGEERAKGNILERFSAQQFPDLHSELNLSSLELGDSALYFCASSVDRVGTGELFFGEGSRLTVL.

J is TRBJ2-1 and V is TRBV5-1; D gene uncertain. The CDR3 is 13 amino acids. Germline V gene data show CDR1 as SGHRS and CDR2 as YFSETQ. The V end was cut by 3 bases, the J end by 8 bases, with 12 bases between. The CDR3 nucleotides are TGCGCCAGCAGCTCCACCCCGCCGGATGAGCAGTTCTTC. This translates into CASSSTPPDEQFF.

V is TRBV19 and J is TRBJ2-3; D remains ambiguous. Trimming took off 5 bases at V and 4 bases at J, with 13 bases between the two ends. The CDR3 extends over 14 amino acids. Germline-derived CDR1 and CDR2 are LNHDA and SQIVND (reference sequence). The CDR3 nucleotides read TGTGCCAGTAGTCTGACCGGTAGGTCAGATACGCAGTATTTT. Protein sequence: CASSLTGRSDTQYF.

The V and J genes are TRBV7-2 and TRBJ2-5; D gene uncertain. Germline V lookup: CDR1 SGHTA, CDR2 FQGNSA. V was trimmed by 4 bases and J by 5 bases, leaving 17 bases between them. This CDR3 comprises 15 residues. The CDR3 region has the DNA TGTGCCAGCAGCTCTGACATGCCCTCCCGGGAGACCCAGTACTTC. Translated: CASSSDMPSRETQYF.

The chain joins TRBV5-1 to TRBJ2-6; D is perhaps TRBD1 (6 bases). The CDR3 runs to 14 residues. V was cut by 8 bases and J by 0 bases, with 9 bases left in between. Germline assignment: CDR1 SGHRS and CDR2 YFSETQ. For the CDR3, the DNA is TGCGCCAGTCTGGACAGCTCTGGGGCCAACGTCCTGACTTTC. Protein product: CASLDSSGANVLTF. Drawing the rest from reference TRBV5-1 and TRBJ2-6, the complete variable domain is KAGVTQTPRYLIKTRGQQVTLSCSPISGHRSVSWYQQTPGQGLQFLFEYFSETQRNKGNFPGRFSGRQFSNSRSEMNVSTLELGDSALYLCASLDSSGANVLTFGAGSRLTVL.

The sample holds one count of this clone. The chain is built from TRBV10-3 and TRBJ2-1; TRBD2 aligns across 11 bases. V dropped 3 bases and J dropped 9; count of bases not matched to a gene: 7. The CDR3 consists of 15 residues. Germline-derived CDR1 and CDR2 are ENHRY and SYGVKD. The CDR3 sequence: CAISDATSGEGEQFF. The CDR3 DNA is TGTGCCATCAGTGATGCGACTAGCGGGGAGGGTGAGCAGTTCTTC.

The chain joins TRBV7-9 to TRBJ1-4; D ambiguous. V was clipped by 5 bases and J by 0 bases, with 7 bases between them. The CDR3 totals 14 residues. Per the germline V gene, CDR1 is SEHNR and CDR2 is FQNEAQ (reference sequence). The CDR3 here is CASSPHTTNEKLFF. Written as DNA, the CDR3 is TGTGCCAGCAGCCCTCATACAACTAATGAAAAACTGTTTTTT. The complete variable domain, with remaining parts taken from reference TRBV7-9 and TRBJ1-4, reads DTGVSQNPRHKITKRGQNVTFRCDPISEHNRLYWYRQTLGQGPEFLTYFQNEAQLEKSRLLSDRFSAERPKGSFSTLEIQRTEQGDSAMYLCASSPHTTNEKLFFGSGTQLSVL.

The V call is TRBV5-4, the J call TRBJ1-2; D ambiguous. There are 12 residues in the CDR3. The germline V gene encodes CDR1 SGHNT and CDR2 YYREEE (reference sequence). V dropped 9 bases and J dropped 0 bases, with 9 bases sitting between them. CDR3: CATVEANYGYTF. Written as DNA, the CDR3 is TGTGCCACGGTCGAGGCTAACTATGGCTACACCTTC.

The chain is built from TRBV28 and TRBJ2-7, with 7 bases that match TRBD2. Germline CDR1 is MDHEN and CDR2 is SYDVKM. The CDR3 length is 16 residues. The V gene end was trimmed by 2 bases and the J gene end by 0 bases; junction bases not matched to a gene: 7. The CDR3 here is CASSLRSGATSYEQYF. Written as DNA, the CDR3 is TGTGCCAGCAGTTTACGGAGCGGGGCCACCTCCTACGAGCAGTACTTC.

Concerning this clone itself: The junction differs from germline at one of its ends, possibly a read error. The rearrangement uses TRBV18 and TRBJ1-2; 11 bases map to TRBD1. Germline CDR1 and CDR2: KGHSH and LQKENI. There are 16 residues in the CDR3. CDR3 sequence reads: CASSTLDRGPNNGYTF. The CDR3 nucleotides are TGTGCCAGCTCAACCTTGGACAGGGGGCCTAACAATGGCTACACCTTC.

The sample holds one count of this clone. The rearrangement joins TRBV7-4 to TRBJ1-3; D gene unclear. The CDR3 extends over 18 amino acids. Germline CDR1 and CDR2: SGHVT and SQSDAQ. V gave up 2 bases and J gave up 0 bases, with 17 bases separating them. The CDR3 coding sequence is TGTGCCAGCAGCTTACTGGACGGAGTTGAGTTCTCTGGAAACACCATATATTTT. It yields the protein CASSLLDGVEFSGNTIYF.

This clone has a single count. The chain carries TRBV5-6 and TRBJ2-5; a weak D match, TRBD2 (5 bases). Trimming removed 1 base at V and 5 bases at J, with 9 bases between. Looked up from germline, CDR1 is SGHDT and CDR2 is YYEEEE. CDR3 length: 13 amino acids. CDR3 amino acids: CASSLRGHETQYF. The DNA for the CDR3 is TGTGCCAGCAGCTTGAGAGGGCACGAGACCCAGTACTTC.

The table lists this clone with a count of one. J is TRBJ1-1 and V is TRBV19; TRBD1 matches at 9 bases. The germline gives CDR1 LNHDA, CDR2 SQIVND (reference sequence). V was pared by 8 bases and J by 5 bases, with 6 bases of the junction left unmatched. This CDR3 has 13 amino acids. The CDR3 spells CASGTGMQTEAFF. The CDR3 DNA reads TGTGCCAGTGGGACAGGGATGCAAACTGAAGCTTTCTTT.